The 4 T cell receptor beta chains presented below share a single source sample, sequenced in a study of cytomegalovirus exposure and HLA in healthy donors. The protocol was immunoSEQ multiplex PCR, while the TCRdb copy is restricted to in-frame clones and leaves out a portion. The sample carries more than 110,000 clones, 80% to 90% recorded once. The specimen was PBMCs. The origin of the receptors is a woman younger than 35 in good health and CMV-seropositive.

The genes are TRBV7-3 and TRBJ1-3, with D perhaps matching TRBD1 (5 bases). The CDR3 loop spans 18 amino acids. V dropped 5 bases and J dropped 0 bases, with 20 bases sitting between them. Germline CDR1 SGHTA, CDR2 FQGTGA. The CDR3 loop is CASSMSKRRQRSGNTIYF. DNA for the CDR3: TGTGCCAGCAGCATGAGTAAAAGGAGACAGCGCTCTGGAAACACCATATATTTT. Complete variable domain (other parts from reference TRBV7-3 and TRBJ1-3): GAGVSQTPSNKVTEKGKYVELRCDPISGHTALYWYRQSLGQGPEFLIYFQGTGAADDSGLPNDRFFAVRPEGSVSTLKIQRTERGDSAVYLCASSMSKRRQRSGNTIYFGEGSWLTVV.

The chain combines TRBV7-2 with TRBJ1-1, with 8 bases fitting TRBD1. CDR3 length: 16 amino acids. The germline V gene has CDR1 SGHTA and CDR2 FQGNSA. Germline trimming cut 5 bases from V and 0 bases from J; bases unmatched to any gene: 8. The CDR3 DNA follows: TGTGCCAGCAGCCCAGGACAGGGCAGGATGAACACTGAAGCTTTCTTT. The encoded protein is CASSPGQGRMNTEAFF. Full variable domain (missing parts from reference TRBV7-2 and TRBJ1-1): GAGVSQSPSNKVTEKGKDVELRCDPISGHTALYWYRQSLGQGLEFLIYFQGNSAPDKSGLPSDRFSAERTGGSVSTLTIQRTQQEDSAVYLCASSPGQGRMNTEAFFGQGTRLTVV.

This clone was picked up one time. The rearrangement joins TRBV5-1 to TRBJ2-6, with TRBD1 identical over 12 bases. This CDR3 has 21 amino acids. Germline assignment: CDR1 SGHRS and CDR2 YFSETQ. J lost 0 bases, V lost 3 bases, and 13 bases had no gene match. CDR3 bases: TGCGCCAGCAGCTGGAGGGACAGGGGGCCATACATAAGCTCTGGGGCCAACGTCCTGACTTTC. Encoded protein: CASSWRDRGPYISSGANVLTF.

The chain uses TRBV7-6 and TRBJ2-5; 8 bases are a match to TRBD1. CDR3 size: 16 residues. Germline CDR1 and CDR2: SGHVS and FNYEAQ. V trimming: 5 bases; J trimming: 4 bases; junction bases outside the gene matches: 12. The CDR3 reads CASSTAKQGVRETQYF. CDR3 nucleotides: TGTGCCAGCAGCACCGCGAAACAGGGGGTTCGAGAGACCCAGTACTTC.